The entry below gives a single T cell receptor beta chain sequence along with its context. Its antigen is undetermined. The V gene lost 2 bases and the J gene lost 9 bases, with 5 bases spanning the gap. In germline, CDR1 is SGHTA, CDR2 FQGTGA. The CDR3 covers 11 residues. All patients experienced relapse after autologous stem cell transplantation, and brentuximab vedotin exposure was variable. Complete response, partial response or progressive disease made up the best responses. These data belong to a study of PD-1 blockade in classical Hodgkin lymphoma. Profiling relied on immunoSEQ multiplex PCR, and the TCRdb table lists in-frame clones only, not all of them. The table lists tens of thousands of clones, just over 70% of them singletons, with 3.5% to 4.5% in the top ten. Study-level findings and limits: Underlying causes for the observed repertoire differences were not defined, possibly disease activity or prior therapy. TCR diversity rose significantly by C4D1 in CD4+ but not CD8+ cells. Newly diagnosed patients and complete responders had comparable diversity at baseline.

The sample was peripheral blood mononuclear cells (PBMCs), taken before the second cycle of nivolumab. V usage is TRBV7-3 and J usage is TRBJ2-1; D uncertain. This receptor was identified in a human donor with classical Hodgkin lymphoma. The CDR3 loop reads CASSLGGEQFF. The CDR3 coding sequence is TGTGCCAGCAGCTTAGGTGGTGAGCAGTTCTTC.